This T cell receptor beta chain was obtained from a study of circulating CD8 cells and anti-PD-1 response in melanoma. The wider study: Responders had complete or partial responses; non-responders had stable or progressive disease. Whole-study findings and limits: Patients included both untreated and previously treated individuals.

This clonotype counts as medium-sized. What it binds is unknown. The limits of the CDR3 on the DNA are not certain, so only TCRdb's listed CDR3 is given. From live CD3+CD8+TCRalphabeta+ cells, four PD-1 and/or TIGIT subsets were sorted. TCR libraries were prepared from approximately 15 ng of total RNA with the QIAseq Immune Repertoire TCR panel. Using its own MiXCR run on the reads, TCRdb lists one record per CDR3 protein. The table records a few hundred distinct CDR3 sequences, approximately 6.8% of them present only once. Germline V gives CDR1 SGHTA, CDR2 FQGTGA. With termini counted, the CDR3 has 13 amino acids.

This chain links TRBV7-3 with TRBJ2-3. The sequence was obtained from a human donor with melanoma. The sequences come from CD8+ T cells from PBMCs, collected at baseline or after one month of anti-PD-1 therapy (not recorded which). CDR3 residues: CASSLFLSDTQYF.